This T cell receptor beta chain is from a study of T cell responses to AZD1222 COVID-19 vaccine. Study results and limitations: Just a handful of people given AZD1222 tested seropositive at baseline.

The CDR3 is 13 amino acids. Germline lookup yields CDR1 MRHNA and CDR2 SNTAGT. V shed 5 bases and J shed 1 base, with 8 bases lying between them. In regard to this clone: Antigen: not known.

Clones were read by immunoSEQ multiplex PCR, and TCRdb kept only the in-frame ones, dropping some. Among fewer than 110,000 clones listed, roughly 91% were seen once. Sequenced here: peripheral blood, sampled on day 0 of AZD1222 vaccination. The chain combines TRBV6-4 with TRBJ2-5; D call uncertain. The clonotype originates from an adult in good health. CDR3 sequence reads: CASSKEIQETQYF. DNA of the CDR3: TGTGCCAGCAGTAAGGAGATCCAAGAGACCCAGTACTTC.